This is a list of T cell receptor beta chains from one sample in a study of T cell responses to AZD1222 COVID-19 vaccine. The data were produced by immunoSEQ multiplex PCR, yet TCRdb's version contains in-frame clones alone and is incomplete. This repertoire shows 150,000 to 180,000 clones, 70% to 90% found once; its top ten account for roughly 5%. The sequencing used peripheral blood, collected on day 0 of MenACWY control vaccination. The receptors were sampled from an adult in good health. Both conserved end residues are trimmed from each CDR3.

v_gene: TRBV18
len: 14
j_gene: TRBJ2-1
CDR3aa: ASSPPGQGPYNEQF

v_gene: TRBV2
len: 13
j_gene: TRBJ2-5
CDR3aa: ARRFRRGVQETQY

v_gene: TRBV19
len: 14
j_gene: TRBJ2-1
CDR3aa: ASSRSGGSSYNEQF

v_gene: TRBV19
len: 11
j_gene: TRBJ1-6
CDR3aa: ASSIGGNSPLH

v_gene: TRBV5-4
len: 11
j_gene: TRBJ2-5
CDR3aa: ASSPDRGQDQY

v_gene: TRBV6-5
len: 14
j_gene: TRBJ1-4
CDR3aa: ASSYVRVGTNEKLF

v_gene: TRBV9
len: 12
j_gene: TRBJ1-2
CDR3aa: ASSVGQGSNGYT

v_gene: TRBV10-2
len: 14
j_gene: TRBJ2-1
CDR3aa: ASSEKTPEPNNEQF

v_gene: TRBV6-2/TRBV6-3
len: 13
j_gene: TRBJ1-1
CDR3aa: ASSRRQVMNTEAF

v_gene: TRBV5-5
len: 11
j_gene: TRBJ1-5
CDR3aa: ASSWVEGQPQH

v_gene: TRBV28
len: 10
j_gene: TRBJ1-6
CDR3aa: ASSLDDSPLH

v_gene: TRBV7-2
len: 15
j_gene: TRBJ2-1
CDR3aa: ASSLRQLARRDNEQF

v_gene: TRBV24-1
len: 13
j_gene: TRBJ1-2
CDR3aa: ATSPPGQSNYGYT

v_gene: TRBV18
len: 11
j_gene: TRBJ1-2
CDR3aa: ASSPGQGTGYT

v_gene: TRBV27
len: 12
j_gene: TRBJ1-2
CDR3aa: ASSLQGASEGYT

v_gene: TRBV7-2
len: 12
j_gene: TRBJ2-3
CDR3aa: ASSGSTGGDTQY

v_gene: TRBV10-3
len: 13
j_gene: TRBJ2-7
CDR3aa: AISATGQGFHEQY

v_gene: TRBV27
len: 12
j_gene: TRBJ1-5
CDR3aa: ASSFGQNNQPQH

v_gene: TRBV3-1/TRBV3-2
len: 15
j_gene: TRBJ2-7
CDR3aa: ASSQEKGKRNPYEQY

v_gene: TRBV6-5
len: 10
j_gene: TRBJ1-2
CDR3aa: AIWGGHYGYT

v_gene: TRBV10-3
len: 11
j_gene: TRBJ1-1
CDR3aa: AISYRENTEAF

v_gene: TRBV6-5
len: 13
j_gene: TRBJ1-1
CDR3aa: ASSYSPPGDTEAF